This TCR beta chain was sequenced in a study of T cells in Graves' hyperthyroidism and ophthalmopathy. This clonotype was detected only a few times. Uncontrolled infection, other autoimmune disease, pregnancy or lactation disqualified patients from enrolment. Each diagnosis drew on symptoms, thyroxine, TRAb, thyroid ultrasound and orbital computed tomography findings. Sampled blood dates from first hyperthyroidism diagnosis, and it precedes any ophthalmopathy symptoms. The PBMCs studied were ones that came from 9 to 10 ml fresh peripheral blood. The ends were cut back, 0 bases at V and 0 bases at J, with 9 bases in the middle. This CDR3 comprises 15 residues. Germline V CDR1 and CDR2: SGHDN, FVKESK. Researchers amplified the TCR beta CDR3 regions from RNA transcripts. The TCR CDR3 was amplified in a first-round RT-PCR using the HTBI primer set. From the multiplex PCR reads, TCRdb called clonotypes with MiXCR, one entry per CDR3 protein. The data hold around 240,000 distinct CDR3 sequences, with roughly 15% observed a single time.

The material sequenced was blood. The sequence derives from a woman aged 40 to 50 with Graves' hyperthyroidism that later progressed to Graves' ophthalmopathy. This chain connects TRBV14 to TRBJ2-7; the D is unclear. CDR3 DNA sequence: TGTGCCAGCAGCCAAGATCGGGTTTCCTCCTACGAGCAGTACTTC. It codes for CASSQDRVSSYEQYF.